One sample yielded the 17 T cell receptor beta chains listed below, sequenced in a study of neurological immune-mediated disorders. TCRdb reprocessed the 5' RACE reads via MiXCR and lists one record per CDR3 protein. There are about 46,000 distinct CDR3 sequences in the sample; around 1.9% occur only once, and approximately 2.3% lies in the top ten. The sample consisted of PBMCs. These receptors were collected from a woman aged 40 to 50 with multiple sclerosis.

There are many counts of this clonotype. The CDR3 reads CASSYEHNYGYTF. The CDR3 DNA follows: TGTGCCAGCAGTTACGAACATAACTATGGCTACACCTTC. The chain carries TRBV6-5 and TRBJ1-2; D is unresolved. V was clipped by 2 bases and J by 1 base, with 5 bases between them. Germline values: CDR1 MNHEY, CDR2 SVGAGI. The CDR3 is made up of 13 amino acids.

There are many counts of this clonotype. The chain is built from TRBV11-2 and TRBJ1-1, with TRBD1 matching over 8 bases. Germline V gives CDR1 SGHAT, CDR2 FQNNGV. Trimming removed 3 bases from V and 11 bases from J; junction bases left unmatched: 5. This CDR3 spans 12 amino acids. This chain's CDR3 is CASSFISGGAFF. The DNA for the CDR3 is TGTGCCAGCAGCTTTATATCAGGGGGCGCTTTCTTT.

This clonotype was observed at least ten times. The chain uses TRBV9 and TRBJ1-5; a weak D match, TRBD1 (6 bases). V gave up 3 bases and J gave up 4 bases, with 17 bases separating them. The CDR3 totals 16 residues. Germline V gene lookup returns CDR1 SGDLS and CDR2 YYNGEE. DNA for the CDR3: TGTGCCAGCAGCGCCGGGGGCGTAGGGGGAAATCAGCCCCAGCATTTT. It codes for CASSAGGVGGNQPQHF.

This clonotype came up many times. The chain links TRBV2 to TRBJ2-2; TRBD2 matches at 9 bases. Germline values: CDR1 SNHLY, CDR2 FYNNEI. Trimming at V came to 4 bases and at J to 4 bases, leaving 7 bases not matched to a gene. This CDR3 has 16 amino acids. The CDR3 is CASSGELAGFTGELFF. Written as DNA, the CDR3 is TGTGCCAGCAGTGGGGAGCTAGCGGGGTTCACCGGGGAGCTGTTTTTT.

Ten or more counts support this clonotype. The rearrangement links TRBV5-6 to TRBJ2-3; the match to TRBD2 covers 7 bases. With 1 base clipped from V and 1 base from J, the junction kept 3 bases outside the gene matches. The CDR3 runs 15 residues. The germline CDR1 and CDR2 sequences are SGHDT and YYEEEE. The DNA of the CDR3 is TGTGCCAGCAGCTTGCCGCTAGCGGGCACAGATACGCAGTATTTT. Protein: CASSLPLAGTDTQYF.

For this clonotype: Since a much larger clone is just one base distant, this may be a read error. The chain's CDR3 is CASSLAGERGVKTLYF. Here the CDR3 DNA reads TGCGCCAGCAGCTTGGCCGGGGAGCGGGGGGTGAAGACCCTGTACTTC. This chain connects TRBV5-1 to TRBJ2-5, with 9 nucleotides matching TRBD2. Germline CDR1 is SGHRS and CDR2 is YFSETQ. The CDR3 covers 16 residues.

The rearrangement uses TRBV5-5 and TRBJ1-2; 8 bases are a match to TRBD1. The CDR3 has 15 residues. The V gene's germline CDR1 is SGHKS and CDR2 YYEKEE (reference sequence). Losses at the gene ends were 2 bases for V and 0 bases for J; bases not matched to a gene: 3. The DNA for the CDR3 is TGTGCCAGCAGCTTCGGACAGGGAGCTAACTATGGCTACACCTTC. Its translation: CASSFGQGANYGYTF.

This clonotype was seen many times. The V call is TRBV5-1, the J call TRBJ1-1, with a tentative D call TRBD1 (5 bases). V dropped 4 bases and J dropped 1 base, with 11 bases sitting between them. CDR1 is SGHRS and CDR2 is YFSETQ in the germline V gene. The CDR3 sequence is 14 residues long. The DNA for the CDR3 is TGCGCCAGCAGCCGCTGGGACGAGAACACTGAAGCTTTCTTT. As protein: CASSRWDENTEAFF.

This clonotype has a count of ten or more. This chain connects TRBV3-1 to TRBJ2-2, with 8 bases matching TRBD1. This CDR3 is 16 amino acids long. Trimming cost V 4 bases and J 0 bases; bases outside gene matches: 4. Per the germline V gene, CDR1 is LGHDT and CDR2 is YNNKEL (reference sequence). The CDR3 DNA is TGTGCCAGCAGCCCCGGACAGGGCGCGAACACCGGGGAGCTGTTTTTT. Protein sequence: CASSPGQGANTGELFF. The full variable domain, its missing parts supplied by reference TRBV3-1 and TRBJ2-2, is DTAVSQTPKYLVTQMGNDKSIKCEQNLGHDTMYWYKQDSKKFLKIMFSYNNKELIINETVPNRFSPKSPDKAHLNLHINSLELGDSAVYFCASSPGQGANTGELFFGEGSRLTVL.

This clonotype occurred many times. This chain joins TRBV5-1 and TRBJ1-2, with 7 bases fitting TRBD1. V trimming: 2 bases; J trimming: 4 bases; junction bases outside the gene matches: 5. The CDR3 sequence is 14 residues long. The germline gives CDR1 SGHRS, CDR2 YFSETQ. The CDR3 protein is CASSFRGGGYGYTF. The DNA of the CDR3 is TGCGCCAGCAGCTTTCGAGGGGGCGGCTATGGCTACACCTTC.

This clonotype was recorded many times. The chain combines TRBV11-2 with TRBJ2-7; tentatively, D is TRBD1 (6 bases). The V and J ends lost 5 bases and 0 bases respectively, with 14 bases between them. CDR1 is SGHAT, CDR2 FQNNGV, per germline. The CDR3 consists of 15 residues. In DNA, the CDR3 is TGTGCCAGCAGCAGAGACAGGCTAACCTCCTACGAGCAGTACTTC. Translation gives CASSRDRLTSYEQYF.

This clonotype came up many times. In DNA form, the CDR3 reads TGTGCCAGCAGTTTTGATCGGCAGTTGAACACTGAAGCTTTCTTT. It yields the protein CASSFDRQLNTEAFF. The chain recombines TRBV12-3 or TRBV12-4 with TRBJ1-1; no clear D. Trimming left V 3 bases short and J 0 bases short, with 11 bases between. The length of the CDR3 is 15 residues.

This clonotype was seen ten or more times. This chain joins TRBV5-1 and TRBJ2-3; D remains ambiguous. The V gene's germline CDR1 is SGHRS and CDR2 YFSETQ. Between the trimmed V and J ends, which lost 0 bases and 0 bases, there was a span of 11 bases. CDR3 length equals 16 residues. Here the CDR3 reads CASSLALPTSTDTQYF. The CDR3 nucleotides are TGCGCCAGCAGCTTGGCCCTCCCGACTAGCACAGATACGCAGTATTTT.

This clonotype was recorded many times. CDR3 nucleotide sequence: TGCGCCAGCAGGACCTCTCCCTACAATGAGCAGTTCTTC. This translates into CASRTSPYNEQFF. The rearrangement uses TRBV5-1 and TRBJ2-1, with D unresolved. Germline values: CDR1 SGHRS, CDR2 YFSETQ. Trimming removed 5 bases from V and 2 bases from J, with 8 bases in between. CDR3 length: 13 amino acids.

This clonotype has a count of ten or more. J is TRBJ2-1 and V is TRBV7-9; D is perhaps TRBD1 or TRBD2 (7 bases each). The germline gives CDR1 SEHNR, CDR2 FQNEAQ (reference sequence). This CDR3 has 18 residues. Trimming took off 5 bases at V and 2 bases at J, with 22 bases between the two ends. CDR3 coding DNA: TGTGCCAGCAGCAGACTACTGCAGGGGGGGAAAGCCTACAATGAGCAGTTCTTC. Protein product: CASSRLLQGGKAYNEQFF.

This clonotype occurred many times. V usage is TRBV12-3 or TRBV12-4 and J usage is TRBJ2-3; TRBD2 is a possible D gene (5 bases). This CDR3 is 17 amino acids long. V lost 5 bases, J lost 6 bases, and 24 bases lay in between. DNA for the CDR3: TGTGCCAGCAGTCCCTCGACCGGAAAGGAGGCCGGCGATACGCAGTATTTT. As protein: CASSPSTGKEAGDTQYF.

This clonotype was seen ten or more times. This chain uses TRBV20-1 with TRBJ1-1; 9 nucleotides match TRBD1. CDR1 and CDR2 from the germline V gene are DFQATT and SNEGSKA (reference sequence). After removal of 5 bases from V and 1 base from J, the junction contained 5 bases not matched to a gene. The CDR3 covers 14 residues. CDR3 sequence (DNA): TGCAGTGCTGAACAGGGGGCTGCGAACACTGAAGCTTTCTTT. Translating it yields CSAEQGAANTEAFF.